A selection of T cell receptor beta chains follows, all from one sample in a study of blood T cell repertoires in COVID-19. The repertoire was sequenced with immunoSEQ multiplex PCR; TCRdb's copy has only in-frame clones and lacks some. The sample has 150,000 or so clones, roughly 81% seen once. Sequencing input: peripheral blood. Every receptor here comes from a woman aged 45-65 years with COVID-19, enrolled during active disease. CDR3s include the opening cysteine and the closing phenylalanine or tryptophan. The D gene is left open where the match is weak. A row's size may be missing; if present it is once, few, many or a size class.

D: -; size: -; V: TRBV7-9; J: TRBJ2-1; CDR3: CASSGPERNNEQFF; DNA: TGTGCCAGCAGCGGCCCTGAACGTAACAATGAGCAGTTCTTC
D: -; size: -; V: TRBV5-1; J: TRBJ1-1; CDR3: CASSPRPQWQDTEAFF; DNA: TGCGCCAGCAGCCCCCGGCCCCAGTGGCAGGACACTGAAGCTTTCTTT
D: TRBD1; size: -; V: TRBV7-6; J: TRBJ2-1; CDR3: CASSYRTGDEQFF; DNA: TGTGCCAGCAGCTACCGGACAGGCGATGAGCAGTTCTTC
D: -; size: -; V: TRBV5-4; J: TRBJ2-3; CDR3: CASSFTGIPDTQYF; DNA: TGTGCCAGCAGCTTTACAGGGATCCCAGATACGCAGTATTTT
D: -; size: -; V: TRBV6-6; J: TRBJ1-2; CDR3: CASSDVAGYTF; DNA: TGTGCCAGCAGCGATGTAGCCGGCTACACCTTC
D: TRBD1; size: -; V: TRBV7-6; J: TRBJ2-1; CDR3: CASSIGTGTNEQFF; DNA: TGTGCCAGCAGCATAGGGACAGGGACCAATGAGCAGTTCTTC
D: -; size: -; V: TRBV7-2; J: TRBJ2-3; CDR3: CASSLRGPADTQYF; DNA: TGTGCCAGCAGCTTAAGAGGGCCGGCAGATACGCAGTATTTT
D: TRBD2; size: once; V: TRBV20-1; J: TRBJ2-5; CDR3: CSASEAGEETQYF; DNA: TGCAGTGCTAGTGAAGCGGGGGAGGAGACCCAGTACTTC
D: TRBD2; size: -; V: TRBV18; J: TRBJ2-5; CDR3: CASSKAGETQYF; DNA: TGTGCCAGCTCCAAAGCGGGGGAGACCCAGTACTTC
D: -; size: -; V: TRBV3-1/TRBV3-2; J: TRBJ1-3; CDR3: CASSQVAGAGNTIYF; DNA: TGTGCCAGCAGCCAAGTCGCGGGGGCCGGAAACACCATATATTTT
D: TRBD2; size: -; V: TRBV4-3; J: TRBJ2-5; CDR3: CASSQGTSGARGETQYF; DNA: TGCGCCAGCAGCCAAGGAACTAGCGGGGCCCGGGGGGAGACCCAGTACTTC
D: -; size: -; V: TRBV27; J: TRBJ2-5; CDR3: CASSSYQETQYF; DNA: TGTGCCAGCAGTTCCTACCAAGAGACCCAGTACTTC
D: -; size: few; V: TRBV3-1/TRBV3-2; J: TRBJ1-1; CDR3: CASSRAGGTEAFF; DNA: TGTGCCAGCAGCCGAGCCGGGGGCACTGAAGCTTTCTTT
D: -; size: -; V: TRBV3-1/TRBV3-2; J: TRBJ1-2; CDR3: CASSQTTGSYGYTF; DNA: TGTGCCAGCAGCCAAACCACAGGGAGCTATGGCTACACCTTC